The 13 T cell receptor beta chains below all came from one sample that was sequenced in a study of blood T cell repertoires in COVID-19. Libraries were prepared by immunoSEQ multiplex PCR; TCRdb keeps only in-frame clonotypes and omits some of them. The table includes 110,000 to 150,000 clones, around 81% detected once. Source material: PBMCs or T cells enriched from blood (not recorded which). The receptors stem from a woman aged 40-49 years who had recovered from COVID-19.

This chain connects TRBV19 to TRBJ1-3, with D tentatively TRBD1 (6 bases). V was shortened by 2 bases and J by 6 bases, with 8 bases between the two germline ends. The CDR3 sequence is 13 residues long. CDR1 LNHDA and CDR2 SQIVND come from the germline V gene (reference sequence). CDR3 sequence: CASSIRTENTIYF. The CDR3 DNA reads TGTGCCAGTAGTATAAGGACAGAAAACACCATATATTTT.

This chain connects TRBV19 to TRBJ1-5; D is unclear. The CDR3 sequence is 14 residues long. CDR1 is LNHDA and CDR2 is SQIVND in the germline V gene (reference sequence). The V gene lost 3 bases and the J gene lost 4 bases, with 10 bases spanning the gap. Here the CDR3 reads CASSIGPENQPQHF. The DNA for the CDR3 is TGTGCCAGTAGTATTGGTCCGGAGAATCAGCCCCAGCATTTT.

V usage is TRBV30 and J usage is TRBJ2-3; 12 nucleotides agree with TRBD2. The V gene end was trimmed by 5 bases and the J gene end by 4 bases; junction bases not matched to a gene: 4. The CDR3 length is 14 residues. Germline V gene lookup returns CDR1 GTSNPN and CDR2 SVGIG (reference sequence). The CDR3 protein is CAWSLAGGPDTQYF. The CDR3 coding sequence is TGTGCCTGGTCCCTAGCGGGGGGGCCAGATACGCAGTATTTT.

This chain connects TRBV7-8 to TRBJ2-3, with 10 bases aligning to TRBD2. The CDR3 spans 15 residues. With V trimmed by 4 bases and J by 3 bases, 4 bases remained unmatched. In germline, CDR1 is SGHVS, CDR2 FQNEAQ. This CDR3 is CASSSAGGPTDTQYF. For the CDR3, the DNA is TGTGCCAGCAGCTCAGCGGGAGGGCCGACAGATACGCAGTATTTT.

The CDR3 DNA is TGTGCCAGCAGCCCCCAGCCGACAGTTTTTAACACCGGGGAGCTGTTTTTT. The encoded protein is CASSPQPTVFNTGELFF. The chain uses TRBV9 and TRBJ2-2, with a tentative D call TRBD1 (5 bases). The CDR3 sequence is 17 residues long. The ends were cut back, 4 bases at V and 2 bases at J, with 18 bases in the middle. From germline, CDR1 is SGDLS and CDR2 YYNGEE.

V usage is TRBV3-1 (or the pseudogene TRBV3-2) and J usage is TRBJ1-2, with TRBD1 as a possible D gene (6 bases). CDR1 and CDR2 from the germline V gene are LGHDT and YNNKEL (reference sequence). There are 13 residues in the CDR3. Trimming removed 0 bases from V and 5 bases from J, with 7 bases in between. Here the CDR3 DNA reads TGTGCCAGCAGCCAAGAGGGGGCGTATGGCTACACCTTC. It is translated as CASSQEGAYGYTF.

This clone was found once. This rearrangement joins TRBV7-9 to TRBJ2-1, with a possible D match to TRBD2 (6 bases). The CDR3 is made up of 14 amino acids. Germline-derived CDR1 and CDR2 are SEHNR and FQNEAQ (reference sequence). Trimming left V 5 bases short and J 5 bases short, with 13 bases between. CDR3 loop: CASSLDGGNNEQFF. The CDR3 DNA is TGTGCCAGCAGCCTAGATGGGGGGAACAATGAGCAGTTCTTC.

The J gene is TRBJ2-7, the V gene TRBV11-2, with D perhaps matching TRBD2 (6 bases). The CDR3 extends over 19 amino acids. Trimming pared 0 bases from V and 1 base from J, leaving 22 bases between. Looked up from germline, CDR1 is SGHAT and CDR2 is FQNNGV. CDR3 loop: CASSLDPVLGVRGSYEQYF. CDR3 sequence (DNA): TGTGCCAGCAGCTTAGATCCCGTCCTTGGCGTCCGGGGGTCCTACGAGCAGTACTTC.

The chain is built from TRBV12-2 and TRBJ1-2; the D call in the table, TRBD1, was not verified against the DNA. TRBV12-2 is deemed a pseudogene. CDR3 length equals 18 residues. The DNA of the CDR3 is TGTGCAAGTCGCTTCCGATTAGTAAGGGACAGGGGGCAGGTTGGCTACACCTTC. Translating gives CASRFRLVRDRGQVGYTF.

In DNA form, the CDR3 reads TGCGCCAGCAGCTCACGGGACTCCTACAATGAGCAGTTCTTC. Amino acids: CASSSRDSYNEQFF. V gene TRBV5-1 combines with J gene TRBJ2-1, with D possibly being TRBD2 (5 bases). The V gene lost 3 bases and the J gene lost 0 bases, with 7 bases spanning the gap. The germline gives CDR1 SGHRS, CDR2 YFSETQ. The CDR3 spans 14 residues. Full variable domain (outside the CDR3, taken from reference TRBV5-1 and TRBJ2-1): KAGVTQTPRYLIKTRGQQVTLSCSPISGHRSVSWYQQTPGQGLQFLFEYFSETQRNKGNFPGRFSGRQFSNSRSEMNVSTLELGDSALYLCASSSRDSYNEQFFGPGTRLTVL.

This clone showed up just once. V and J are TRBV2 and TRBJ1-2; perhaps TRBD1 as D (5 bases). Trimming took 5 bases from V and 6 from J, leaving 13 bases between them. CDR1 SNHLY and CDR2 FYNNEI come from the germline V gene. The CDR3 length is 13 residues. The CDR3 here is CASSLGREDGYTF. The CDR3, as DNA: TGTGCCAGCAGTCTGGGCAGGGAGGATGGCTACACCTTC.

The gene calls are TRBV29-1 and TRBJ2-1, with 9 nucleotides matching TRBD2. This CDR3 has 17 residues. The germline CDR1 and CDR2 sequences are SQVTM and ANQGSEA. After removal of 6 bases from V and 4 bases from J, the junction contained 16 bases not matched to a gene. CDR3 region: CSVSGTSPQLTYNEQFF. In nucleotides, the CDR3 is TGCAGCGTCTCCGGGACTAGCCCACAACTTACTTACAATGAGCAGTTCTTC.

The rearrangement uses TRBV29-1 and TRBJ2-1; perhaps TRBD1 as D (6 bases). CDR3 size: 14 residues. With 5 bases removed from V and 4 bases from J, the gap between germline ends came to 15 bases. Germline loops: CDR1 SQVTM, CDR2 ANQGSEA. The CDR3 loop reads CSVFDRPSYNEQFF. In DNA, the CDR3 is TGCAGCGTTTTCGACAGGCCCTCGTACAATGAGCAGTTCTTC.